The clone carrying this T cell receptor (beta chain) was recorded at least ten times. The data were taken from a study of blood T cells in healthy people across ages. It was with a sample-barcoded 5' primer and a J-beta primer mix that a second PCR of roughly 6 to 12 cycles was run. Each CDR3 protein gets one entry after TCRdb re-called the 5' RACE reads with MiXCR. The sample includes approximately 900,000 distinct CDR3 sequences, almost 30% of them seen just once. V shed 5 bases and J 2 bases; nucleotides not matched to a gene: 12. Germline CDR1 LNHNV, CDR2 YYDKDF (reference sequence). The CDR3 is 16 amino acids. These data also formed part of another study, on T cells of mothers and their children.

The origin of this receptor is a woman in her thirties or forties in good health. The source material was blood. The chain recombines TRBV15 with TRBJ2-7; TRBD2 agrees at 7 bases. In DNA form, the CDR3 reads TGTGCCACCAGCGACACCTATTCGGGGGGAACCTACGAGCAGTACTTC. It is translated as CATSDTYSGGTYEQYF.